Sequencing of this T cell receptor beta chain was carried out in a study of T cells after posttransplantation cyclophosphamide. Data came from immunoSEQ multiplex PCR; TCRdb stores just in-frame clones and leaves some out. This table has approximately 29,000 clones, 86% appearing once. CDR3 length: 11 amino acids. Per the germline V gene, CDR1 is SNHLY and CDR2 is FYNNEI. The V gene lost 4 bases and the J gene lost 6 bases, with 6 bases spanning the gap. Whole-study findings and limits: Tissue-infiltrating T cells from skin or gut overlapped little with blood T cells. Recipient CMV seropositivity and CMV reactivation strongly tracked TRB clonality. Later post-transplant blood repertoires were often dominated by donor CD8+ memory clones.

In regard to this clone: Its antigen is unidentified.

This related bone marrow graft donor gave peripheral blood on the day of marrow donation. The chain joins TRBV2 to TRBJ1-1; D is ambiguous. The TCR was taken from a man aged 50 or older. The specimen sequenced was PBMCs. CDR3 protein: CASSVSSEAFF. CDR3 coding DNA: TGTGCCAGCAGTGTTTCCTCTGAAGCTTTCTTT.